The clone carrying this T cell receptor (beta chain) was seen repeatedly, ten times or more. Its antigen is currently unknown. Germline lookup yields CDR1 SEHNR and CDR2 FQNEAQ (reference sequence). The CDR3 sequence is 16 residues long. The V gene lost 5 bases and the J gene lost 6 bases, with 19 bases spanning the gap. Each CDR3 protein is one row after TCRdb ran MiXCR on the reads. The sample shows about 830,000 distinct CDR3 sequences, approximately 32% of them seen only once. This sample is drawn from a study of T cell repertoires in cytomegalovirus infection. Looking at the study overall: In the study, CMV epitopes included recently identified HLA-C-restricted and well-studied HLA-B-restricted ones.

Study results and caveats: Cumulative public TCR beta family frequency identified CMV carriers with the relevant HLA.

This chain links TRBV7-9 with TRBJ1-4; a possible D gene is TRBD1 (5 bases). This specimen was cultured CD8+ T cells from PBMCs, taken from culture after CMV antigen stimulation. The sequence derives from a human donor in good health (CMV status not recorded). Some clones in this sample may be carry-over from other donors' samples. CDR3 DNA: TGTGCCAGCAGCCCCCGGGACTTAAAGGGGCATGAAAAACTGTTTTTT. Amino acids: CASSPRDLKGHEKLFF.